A selection of T cell receptor beta chains follows, all from one sample in a study of shared clonotypes between healthy human individuals. TCRdb's table, derived via immunoSEQ multiplex PCR, lists solely in-frame clones and lacks some. The sample lists approximately 1.4 million clones; 98% were seen once. Sequenced material: naive CD4+ T cells sorted from blood. These receptors were taken from a young man in good health. Both conserved end residues are part of each CDR3. The D gene is left open where the match is weak. Some rows have no size entry. The others give once, few or many, or a class for an expanded clone.

CDR3,DNA,J,size,D,V,length
CASLSQAGSYEQYF,TGTGCCAGCCTTAGTCAGGCTGGTTCCTACGAGCAGTACTTC,TRBJ2-7,.,.,TRBV28,14
CASSVEGGHHNEQFF,TGTGCCAGCAGCGTAGAAGGGGGCCATCACAATGAGCAGTTCTTC,TRBJ2-1,.,TRBD1,TRBV9,15
CASSIIRGSNEQFF,TGTGCCAGTAGTATCATTAGGGGTAGTAATGAGCAGTTCTTC,TRBJ2-1,.,.,TRBV19,14
CASSSSGSYEQYF,TGTGCCAGCAGTTCGTCCGGCTCCTACGAGCAGTACTTC,TRBJ2-7,.,.,TRBV6-5,13
CASAGSGPYEQYF,TGTGCCAGCGCCGGGAGCGGCCCCTACGAGCAGTACTTC,TRBJ2-7,.,.,TRBV11-1,13
CASSQSPSEGQYF,TGTGCCAGCAGCCAAAGCCCATCGGAGGGGCAGTACTTC,TRBJ2-7,.,.,TRBV6-1,13
CAWTPGTDTYEQYF,TGTGCCTGGACCCCCGGGACAGATACCTACGAGCAGTACTTC,TRBJ2-7,once,TRBD1,TRBV30,14
CASSNGTAKNYEQYF,TGTGCCAGCAGTAACGGGACAGCGAAAAACTACGAGCAGTACTTC,TRBJ2-7,.,.,TRBV21-1,15
CASSLQGYGEAFF,TGTGCCAGCAGCCTTCAAGGGTATGGTGAAGCTTTCTTT,TRBJ1-1,.,.,TRBV6-5,13
CASSLAPGQNYGYTF,TGTGCCAGCAGCTTAGCCCCGGGACAGAACTATGGCTACACCTTC,TRBJ1-2,.,TRBD1,TRBV7-8,15
CASGQALTSYNEQFF,TGTGCCAGTGGGCAGGCCCTGACCTCCTACAATGAGCAGTTCTTC,TRBJ2-1,.,.,TRBV19,15
CASSFSTSNYGYTF,TGTGCCAGCAGTTTCTCCACTAGCAACTATGGCTACACCTTC,TRBJ1-2,once,.,TRBV6-6,14
CASSLTSGRSVADTQYF,TGTGCCAGCAGTCTAACTAGCGGGAGGTCGGTCGCAGATACGCAGTATTTT,TRBJ2-3,.,TRBD2,TRBV6-4,17
CASSRTAGGGNQPQHF,TGTGCCAGCAGTAGGACAGCGGGAGGAGGCAATCAGCCCCAGCATTTT,TRBJ1-5,.,.,TRBV2,16
CSVDPTSGKETQYF,TGCAGCGTTGACCCTACTAGCGGGAAAGAGACCCAGTACTTC,TRBJ2-5,.,TRBD2,TRBV29-1,14
CASSLGETQYF,TGTGCCAGCAGCCTTGGAGAGACCCAGTACTTC,TRBJ2-5,.,.,TRBV14,11
CASSSKSWGANGYTF,TGTGCCAGCAGTTCAAAGTCATGGGGGGCCAATGGCTACACCTTC,TRBJ1-2,.,.,TRBV25-1,15
CAWQAGAEDTQYF,TGTGCCTGGCAAGCGGGAGCCGAAGATACGCAGTATTTT,TRBJ2-3,.,TRBD2,TRBV30,13
CASSPIPGSEQYF,TGCGCCAGCAGCCCTATTCCCGGCTCCGAGCAGTACTTC,TRBJ2-7,once,.,TRBV5-1,13
CASSLAVTGTTDTQYF,TGTGCCAGCAGCTTGGCCGTGACAGGGACCACAGATACGCAGTATTTT,TRBJ2-3,.,TRBD1,TRBV5-5,16
CASSSGTVQETQYF,TGTGCCAGCAGCTCGGGGACGGTACAAGAGACCCAGTACTTC,TRBJ2-5,.,.,TRBV7-9,14
CASSQLTGFSYEQYF,TGCGCCAGCAGCCAACTGACAGGGTTCTCCTACGAGCAGTACTTC,TRBJ2-7,.,TRBD1,TRBV4-1,15
CASSLGLAGSTDTQYF,TGTGCCAGCAGCTTAGGGTTGGCGGGATCCACAGATACGCAGTATTTT,TRBJ2-3,once,.,TRBV11-2,16
CAISQGASNEYGYTF,TGTGCCATCAGTCAGGGGGCGTCTAACGAGTATGGCTACACCTTC,TRBJ1-2,.,TRBD1,TRBV10-3,15
CASSGRDGGTQYF,TGTGCCAGCAGTGGACGGGATGGCGGGACGCAGTATTTT,TRBJ2-3,.,.,TRBV2,13
CASSYSIIQQGDTQYF,TGTGCCAGCAGTTACTCGATTATACAACAGGGCGATACGCAGTATTTT,TRBJ2-3,.,.,TRBV6-5,16
CASSLVGYGANVLTF,TGTGCCAGCAGTTTAGTAGGGTACGGGGCCAACGTCCTGACTTTC,TRBJ2-6,.,.,TRBV28,15
CASGAQGQQPQHF,TGTGCCAGCGGAGCTCAGGGACAGCAGCCCCAGCATTTT,TRBJ1-5,.,TRBD1,TRBV2,13
CASRTALSNQPQHF,TGTGCCAGCAGAACAGCTCTTAGCAATCAGCCCCAGCATTTT,TRBJ1-5,.,.,TRBV6-1,14
CASSPERTLNNEQFF,TGCGCCAGCAGCCCGGAACGGACCCTTAACAATGAGCAGTTCTTC,TRBJ2-1,.,.,TRBV10-1,15
CASSIGGRAHNEQFF,TGTGCCAGTAGTATTGGCGGGAGGGCCCATAATGAGCAGTTCTTC,TRBJ2-1,.,TRBD2,TRBV19,15
CASSYSTSHRDTQYF,TGTGCCAGCAGTTACTCGACTAGCCACAGGGATACGCAGTATTTT,TRBJ2-3,.,TRBD2,TRBV6-5,15
CASSRQSGLNTEAFF,TGTGCCAGCAGCCGTCAGTCAGGGTTGAACACTGAAGCTTTCTTT,TRBJ1-1,.,.,TRBV4-2,15
CASRFGSRTDTQYF,TGTGCCAGCAGATTCGGTAGCCGCACAGATACGCAGTATTTT,TRBJ2-3,.,.,TRBV5-6,14
CASRPIYGYTF,TGTGCCAGCAGGCCCATCTATGGCTACACCTTC,TRBJ1-2,.,.,TRBV6-1,11
CSAALLGYTQYF,TGCAGCGCCGCCTTGCTAGGTTATACGCAGTATTTT,TRBJ2-3,.,.,TRBV29-1,12
CASSLIWTGADDGYTF,TGTGCCAGCAGCTTGATCTGGACAGGGGCCGATGATGGCTACACCTTC,TRBJ1-2,.,TRBD1,TRBV5-6,16
CASTPQLRDAGAYNEQFF,TGTGCCAGCACCCCCCAACTCCGGGATGCCGGCGCCTACAATGAGCAGTTCTTC,TRBJ2-1,.,.,TRBV27,18
CVSSRTSGADTQYF,TGCGTCAGCAGCCGCACTAGCGGTGCAGATACGCAGTATTTT,TRBJ2-3,.,TRBD2,TRBV4-3,14
CASSRLAGENIQYF,TGTGCCAGCAGCCGTCTAGCGGGGGAAAACATTCAGTACTTC,TRBJ2-4,once,TRBD2,TRBV11-2,14
CASSLSPLETQYF,TGCGCCAGCAGCTTGTCTCCCTTAGAGACCCAGTACTTC,TRBJ2-5,.,.,TRBV5-1,13
CASSDYPGTQGNIQYF,TGTGCCAGCAGTGATTACCCCGGGACTCAAGGCAACATTCAGTACTTC,TRBJ2-4,.,.,TRBV5-5,16
CASSLNLPKNTGELFF,TGTGCCAGCAGCTTAAATCTCCCGAAGAACACCGGGGAGCTGTTTTTT,TRBJ2-2,.,.,TRBV7-3,16
CSVKTGGSEKLFF,TGCAGCGTGAAGACAGGGGGCTCTGAAAAACTGTTTTTT,TRBJ1-4,.,TRBD1,TRBV29-1,13
CASGGLGQETQYF,TGTGCCAGCGGGGGGTTGGGACAAGAGACCCAGTACTTC,TRBJ2-5,once,.,TRBV6-1,13
CASSLGDLGHRNTEAFF,TGCGCCAGCAGTCTAGGAGATCTAGGACACCGGAACACTGAAGCTTTCTTT,TRBJ1-1,.,.,TRBV10-2,17
CASSPQQGTYGYTF,TGTGCCAGCTCACCACAACAGGGTACTTATGGCTACACCTTC,TRBJ1-2,.,.,TRBV18,14
CASSLGQGKGYTF,TGTGCCAGCAGTTTAGGGCAGGGGAAAGGGTACACCTTC,TRBJ1-2,.,.,TRBV28,13
CASSPRPVSSYEQYF,TGTGCCAGCAGCCCTAGGCCAGTGAGCTCCTACGAGCAGTACTTC,TRBJ2-7,.,.,TRBV11-2,15
CSVEAPGGDTEAFF,TGCAGCGTTGAAGCCCCGGGCGGTGACACTGAAGCTTTCTTT,TRBJ1-1,.,.,TRBV29-1,14
CAISESLGGSYEQYF,TGTGCCATCAGTGAGTCGTTAGGCGGGAGCTACGAGCAGTACTTC,TRBJ2-7,.,TRBD2,TRBV10-3,15